The clone carrying this T cell receptor (beta chain) has a handful of counts. Its cognate antigen is unknown. These data come from a study of T-cell memory formation after mild COVID-19. TCRdb re-called the 5' RACE reads through MiXCR, storing one row per CDR3 protein. The repertoire includes fewer than 300,000 distinct CDR3 sequences, around 15% of them detected once, and under 25% sits in the top ten. CDR1 is SGHDT, CDR2 YYEEEE, per germline. This CDR3 spans 13 amino acids. V lost 2 bases and J 7 bases, leaving 9 bases between the germline ends. Study conclusions and caveats: Clones from the second wave (peaking day 37) had unconfirmed SARS-CoV-2 specificity. Among clones contracting day 15 to 85, CD4/CD8 was balanced, whereas later expanders leaned CD4+.

This TCR was sampled from a man in his late teens or twenties who had mild COVID-19 (a few samples of this study predate the infection). Cell type and time point are not known. The sequencing input was PBMCs or a T cell subset sorted from them (not recorded which). The rearrangement uses TRBV5-6 and TRBJ1-4, with D tentatively TRBD1 (5 bases). The CDR3 DNA sequence: TGTGCCAGCAGCTTCCAGGGTCGTGAAAAACTGTTTTTT. It is translated as CASSFQGREKLFF.